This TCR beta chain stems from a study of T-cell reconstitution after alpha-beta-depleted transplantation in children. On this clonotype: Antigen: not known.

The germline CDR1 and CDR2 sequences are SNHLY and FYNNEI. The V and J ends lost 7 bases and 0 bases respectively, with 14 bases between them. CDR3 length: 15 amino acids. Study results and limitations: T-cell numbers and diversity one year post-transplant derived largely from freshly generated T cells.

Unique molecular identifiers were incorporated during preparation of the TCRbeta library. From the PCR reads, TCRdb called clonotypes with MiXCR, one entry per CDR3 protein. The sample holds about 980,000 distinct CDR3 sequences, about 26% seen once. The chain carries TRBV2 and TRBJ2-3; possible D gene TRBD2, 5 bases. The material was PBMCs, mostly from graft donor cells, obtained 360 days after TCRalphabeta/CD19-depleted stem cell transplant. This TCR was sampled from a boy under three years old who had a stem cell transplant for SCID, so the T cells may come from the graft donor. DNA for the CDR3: TGTGCCAGCACCGTCCGGACTCCTAGCACAGATACGCAGTATTTT. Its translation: CASTVRTPSTDTQYF.